The entry below gives a single T cell receptor (beta chain) sequence along with its context. Antigen specificity is unknown. The assay was immunoSEQ multiplex PCR, and TCRdb's table has in-frame clones only and misses some. The repertoire includes approximately 77,000 clones, approximately 94% of them detected once, and 1.5% to 1.7% sits in the top ten. This sample stems from a study of brain T cells in children with intractable seizures. The CDR3 runs 13 residues. Germline assignment: CDR1 DFQATT and CDR2 SNEGSKA (reference sequence). Trimming cost V 3 bases and J 4 bases, with 10 bases left between them. Study-wide results and caveats: Absence of clones before surgery may stem from lower sequencing depth.

This rearrangement joins TRBV20-1 to TRBJ2-1; possible D gene TRBD1, 5 bases. The source of this sequence is a boy in the first two years of life with tuberous sclerosis and intractable seizures. Sequencing was performed on peripheral blood, taken at surgery. CDR3 in amino acids: CSASETVYNEQFF. In DNA form, the CDR3 reads TGCAGTGCTAGTGAGACAGTTTACAATGAGCAGTTCTTC.